This TCR beta chain emerged from a study of human T cells and chemical hapten exposure. MiXCR, run by TCRdb on the RACE reads, gives a single entry per CDR3 protein. The table includes 350,000 to 400,000 distinct CDR3 sequences, under 6.5% detected once. V gave up 0 bases and J gave up 3 bases; unmatched junction bases: 3. Looked up from germline, CDR1 is KGHSH and CDR2 is LQKENI. This CDR3 has 15 amino acids. Time point described: patch test 2, 6 weeks after DPC sensitization. Treatment noted: therapeutic diphenylcyclopropenone sensitization with weekly scalp DPC. This clonotype was found a few times.

This material consisted of whole blood, taken in connection with sensitization to the hapten diphenylcyclopropenone (DPC). The clonotype comes from a woman between 18 and 29 years old with alopecia areata. Some clones in this sample may be carry-over from other donors' samples. The chain joins TRBV18 to TRBJ2-7, with 9 bases aligning to TRBD1. The CDR3 here is CASSPPLDRGYEQYF. The CDR3 DNA reads as TGTGCCAGCTCACCACCGTTGGACAGGGGCTACGAGCAGTACTTC.